Shown below are 26 T cell receptor beta chains from a single sample sequenced in a study of patients and donors after allogeneic stem cell transplantation (dated by TCRdb to 2020 to 2022). Library preparation employed RT-PCR. Sequenced using a NextSeq 550. TCRdb reprocessing: public reads trimmed at Q25 with fastp, clones called with MiXCR, in-frame beta chains kept. CDR3 protein duplicates are merged, each entry listing the most common genes and DNA. In this sample the table shows about 1,800 distinct CDR3 sequences, approximately 15% of which occur a single time. The ten largest clones take up approximately 12% of the sample. The material sequenced was blood, either unsorted or a sorted T cell fraction (not recorded which). The source is a human donor who was either an allogeneic HSCT recipient or a stem cell or donor lymphocyte infusion donor (not recorded which). It is not recorded whose cells these are; they may come from a transplant donor.

This clonotype was observed a handful of times. The rearrangement uses TRBV2 and TRBJ2-1, with 9 bases aligning to TRBD1. This CDR3 spans 13 amino acids. Germline CDR1 SNHLY, CDR2 FYNNEI. J was trimmed by 10 bases and V by 8 bases; bases with no gene match: 9. The CDR3, as DNA: TGTGCCAGCCAGGGGGACAGGGCGAAGGAGCAGTTCTTC. Its protein product is CASQGDRAKEQFF. The variable domain in full, with the rest retrieved from reference TRBV2 and TRBJ2-1, is EPEVTQTPSHQVTQMGQEVILRCVPISNHLYFYWYRQILGQKVEFLVSFYNNEISEKSEIFDDQFSVERPDGSNFTLKIRSTKLEDSAMYFCASQGDRAKEQFFGPGTRLTVL.

J is TRBJ1-2 and V is TRBV30; D remains ambiguous. CDR1 and CDR2 from the germline V gene are GTSNPN and SVGIG (reference sequence). The CDR3 has 12 amino acids. With 3 bases removed from V and 4 bases from J, the gap between germline ends came to 9 bases. The CDR3 here is CAWRVPPYGYTF. The CDR3 bases are TGTGCCTGGAGAGTCCCCCCCTATGGCTACACCTTC.

Sample share makes this clonotype medium-sized. The gene calls are TRBV12-3 or TRBV12-4 and TRBJ2-1; 11 bases are a match to TRBD1. The CDR3 spans 15 residues. With 5 bases clipped from V and 4 bases from J, the junction kept 4 bases outside the gene matches. The CDR3 protein is CASSPGQGAYNEQFF. The CDR3 nucleotides are TGTGCCAGCAGTCCTGGACAGGGGGCTTACAATGAGCAGTTCTTC.

This clonotype has more than one count but fewer than ten. The rearrangement links TRBV20-1 to TRBJ2-7, with 8 bases lining up with TRBD2. The J segment lost 6 bases and the V segment lost 6 bases, leaving 1 base of the junction unmatched. From germline, CDR1 is DFQATT and CDR2 SNEGSKA (reference sequence). There are 10 residues in the CDR3. CDR3: CSAGGAEQYV. The CDR3 coding sequence is TGCAGTGCCGGGGGGGCCGAGCAGTACGTC.

The V and J genes are TRBV30 and TRBJ2-7, with a possible D match to TRBD1 (5 bases). The CDR3 spans 11 residues. Trimming stripped 5 bases from V and 13 bases from J, with 18 bases between. Germline V CDR1 and CDR2: GTSNPN, SVGIG (reference sequence). Here the CDR3 DNA reads TGTGCCTGGCGCGACAGATTGTCCCTCTACGTC. Translation gives CAWRDRLSLYV.

This clonotype was counted once. This chain joins TRBV6-5 and TRBJ2-1; perhaps TRBD2 as D (5 bases). This CDR3 region has 14 residues. Germline V lookup: CDR1 MNHEY, CDR2 SVGAGI. V shed 7 bases and J shed 0 bases, with 10 bases lying between them. CDR3 in DNA: TGTGCCAGCACCGTAGGGAGCTCCTACAATGAGCAGTTCTTC. Translation gives CASTVGSSYNEQFF.

This clonotype was detected only a few times. The chain carries TRBV5-1 and TRBJ2-5; D call uncertain. The V gene lost 2 bases and the J gene lost 5 bases, with 4 bases spanning the gap. This CDR3 is 11 amino acids long. CDR1 is SGHRS and CDR2 is YFSETQ in the germline V gene. CDR3 nucleotides: TGCGCCAGCAGCTTCCGGGAGACCCAGTACTTC. It encodes CASSFRETQYF.

The chain employs TRBV20-1 and TRBJ2-7, with D possibly being TRBD2 (5 bases). Looked up from germline, CDR1 is DFQATT and CDR2 is SNEGSKA (reference sequence). The CDR3 has 13 residues. The V gene lost 3 bases and the J gene lost 2 bases, with 11 bases spanning the gap. The CDR3 here is CSASSGVAYEQYF. The CDR3 DNA follows: TGCAGTGCTAGTTCCGGGGTCGCCTACGAGCAGTACTTC.

The V and J genes are TRBV5-1 and TRBJ2-3; no reliable D call. V was pared by 0 bases and J by 4 bases, with 18 bases between. This CDR3 region has 17 residues. CDR1 SGHRS and CDR2 YFSETQ come from the germline V gene. The CDR3, as DNA: TGCGCCAGCAGCTTGGCGACGTACGGTCTGAGATCAGATACGCAGTATTTT. Protein sequence: CASSLATYGLRSDTQYF.

In its sample, this clonotype ranks as large. This chain joins TRBV7-6 and TRBJ2-1; D uncertain. Per the germline V gene, CDR1 is SGHVS and CDR2 is FNYEAQ. This CDR3 region has 12 residues. V was pared by 5 bases and J by 7 bases, with 9 bases between. For the CDR3, the DNA is TGTGCCAGCAGCCGACCCCAGAATGAGCAGTTCTTC. Amino acids: CASSRPQNEQFF. Combining the CDR3 with reference TRBV7-6 and TRBJ2-1 gives the whole variable domain GAGVSQSPRYKVTKRGQDVALRCDPISGHVSLYWYRQALGQGPEFLTYFNYEAQQDKSGLPNDRFSAERPEGSISTLTIQRTEQRDSAMYRCASSRPQNEQFFGPGTRLTVL.

The chain employs TRBV5-4 and TRBJ2-7; TRBD2 might be the D (5 bases). The CDR3 spans 14 residues. The germline V gene encodes CDR1 SGHNT and CDR2 YYREEE (reference sequence). Trimming pared 7 bases from V and 8 bases from J, leaving 22 bases between. The CDR3 bases are TGTGCCAGCCGAACAGAGGTGGGAGCCGAGAAGCAGTACTTC. Translation gives CASRTEVGAEKQYF.

This clonotype is categorized as medium-sized. The chain combines TRBV6-2 or TRBV6-3 with TRBJ1-1, with 8 nucleotides matching TRBD1. The CDR3 loop spans 14 amino acids. With 8 bases clipped from V and 1 base from J, the junction kept 6 bases outside the gene matches. The germline V gene has CDR1 MNHEY and CDR2 SVGEGT. The CDR3, as DNA: TGTGCCAGCGGCCGGGACAGGCCGAACACTGAAGCTTTCTTT. Its translation is CASGRDRPNTEAFF.

The chain carries TRBV7-9 and TRBJ2-1; D remains ambiguous. Germline CDR1 and CDR2: SEHNR and FQNEAQ (reference sequence). CDR3 length: 15 residues. With 0 bases removed from V and 1 base from J, the gap between germline ends came to 7 bases. CDR3 DNA: TGTGCCAGCAGCTTAGCCCTCGGATCCTACAATGAGCAGTTCTTC. This codes for CASSLALGSYNEQFF.

The V call is TRBV5-1, the J call TRBJ2-3, with D perhaps matching TRBD1 or TRBD2 (5 bases each). In germline, CDR1 is SGHRS, CDR2 YFSETQ. V lost 4 bases, J lost 4 bases, and 10 bases lay in between. The CDR3 length is 13 residues. The CDR3 reads CASSVGVSDTQYF. The CDR3 nucleotides read TGCGCCAGCAGCGTGGGGGTTTCAGATACGCAGTATTTT.

J is TRBJ1-6 and V is TRBV6-5; D is unclear. Germline lookup yields CDR1 MNHEY and CDR2 SVGAGI. The CDR3 has 15 amino acids. Deletions cut 3 bases from V and 1 base from J, with 7 bases between. CDR3 nucleotides: TGTGCCAGCAGTTATCGGTCTTCCTATAATTCACCCCTCCACTTT. Its translation is CASSYRSSYNSPLHF.

In this sample, this clonotype is medium-sized. V is TRBV28 and J is TRBJ2-7, with 9 bases that match TRBD1. V shed 6 bases and J 2 bases; nucleotides not matched to a gene: 5. CDR1 and CDR2 (germline): MDHEN, SYDVKM. This CDR3 has 14 residues. CDR3 protein: CASRPRQGAYEQYF. In DNA form, the CDR3 reads TGTGCCAGCAGGCCAAGACAGGGGGCCTACGAGCAGTACTTC.

In this sample, this clonotype turned up a few times. The V call is TRBV9, the J call TRBJ2-2, with 11 nucleotides matching TRBD2. The germline CDR1 and CDR2 sequences are SGDLS and YYNGEE. This CDR3 has 16 amino acids. The V gene end was trimmed by 2 bases and the J gene end by 3 bases; junction bases not matched to a gene: 3. The CDR3 reads CASSVTSGVHTGELFF. The CDR3 nucleotides read TGTGCCAGCAGCGTGACTAGCGGGGTGCACACCGGGGAGCTGTTTTTT.

This clonotype was detected a few times. The chain has TRBV7-6 and TRBJ2-3; 7 nucleotides match TRBD2. The CDR3 is 15 amino acids. From germline, CDR1 is SGHVS and CDR2 FNYEAQ. The V segment lost 5 bases and the J segment 4 bases; nucleotides outside the gene matches: 9. In DNA form, the CDR3 reads TGTGCCAGCAGCCCGGGGAGGGCCCCGCCAGATACGCAGTATTTT. Protein sequence: CASSPGRAPPDTQYF.

By share of the sample, this clonotype is medium-sized. The V gene is TRBV7-2, the J gene TRBJ2-7; D unclear. Germline V gene sequence: CDR1 SGHTA, CDR2 FQGNSA. The CDR3 totals 16 residues. V lost 5 bases and J lost 6, with 23 bases in between. The CDR3 DNA reads as TGTGCCAGCAGCCCAGAGCCCGAATCTAGATCGGCCGAGCAGTACTTC. Encoded protein: CASSPEPESRSAEQYF.

This clonotype was seen a handful of times. The chain employs TRBV2 and TRBJ2-2; a weak D match, TRBD1 (6 bases). Germline CDR1 is SNHLY and CDR2 is FYNNEI. V lost 7 bases to trimming and J lost 2 bases, with 11 bases between them. The CDR3 has 14 residues. CDR3 in amino acids: CASTWGLNTGELFF. The CDR3 region has the DNA TGTGCCAGCACCTGGGGGCTAAACACCGGGGAGCTGTTTTTT.

This clonotype was seen only a few times. The rearrangement uses TRBV24-1 and TRBJ2-7; D gene uncertain. This CDR3 has 13 residues. CDR1 and CDR2 (germline): KGHDR, SFDVKD. V was pared by 5 bases and J by 1 base, with 8 bases between. CDR3 nucleotides: TGTGCCACCAGTGTTATCCCATCCTACGAGCAGTACTTC. This encodes CATSVIPSYEQYF.

This clonotype came up a few times. The J gene is TRBJ1-1, the V gene TRBV6-2 or TRBV6-3; 9 bases match TRBD1. Germline loops: CDR1 MNHEY, CDR2 SVGEGT. V lost 1 base, J lost 9 bases, and 15 bases stayed unmatched. CDR3 length: 17 residues. CDR3 sequence (DNA): TGTGCCAGCAGTTACTACCCTCAGGACAGGGGCAGGGTGAAAGCTTTCTTT. This codes for CASSYYPQDRGRVKAFF.

Relative to its sample, this clonotype is medium-sized. The V gene is TRBV5-1, the J gene TRBJ1-6, with TRBD1 identical over 7 bases. Germline CDR1 is SGHRS and CDR2 is YFSETQ. With V trimmed by 4 bases and J by 6 bases, 4 bases remained unmatched. This CDR3 comprises 14 residues. Written as DNA, the CDR3 is TGCGCCAGCAGCGACGGGACAGCTAATTCACCCCTCCACTTT. Residues: CASSDGTANSPLHF.

Judged by abundance, this clonotype is medium-sized. The chain employs TRBV11-2 and TRBJ2-1, with unresolved D. Looked up from germline, CDR1 is SGHAT and CDR2 is FQNNGV. Trimming pared 0 bases from V and 8 bases from J, leaving 11 bases between. The CDR3 totals 14 residues. The CDR3 sequence: CASSLDGHFDEQFF. In DNA, the CDR3 is TGTGCCAGCAGCTTAGACGGGCACTTCGATGAGCAGTTCTTC.

In this sample, this clonotype is medium-sized. The chain is built from TRBV27 and TRBJ2-5; D possibly uses TRBD1 or TRBD2 (5 bases each). Germline values: CDR1 MNHEY, CDR2 SMNVEV (reference sequence). The CDR3 sequence is 14 residues long. V dropped 0 bases and J dropped 6 bases, with 11 bases sitting between them. This CDR3 is CASSLSGGLKTQYF. Here the CDR3 DNA reads TGTGCCAGCAGTTTATCTGGGGGTTTGAAGACCCAGTACTTC.

By proportion, this clonotype is large. The CDR3 here is CASSLAGSGGYTF. The DNA of the CDR3 is TGTGCCAGCAGCTTAGCCGGCAGCGGGGGCTACACCTTC. The V call is TRBV7-2, the J call TRBJ1-2, with D unclear. Per the germline V gene, CDR1 is SGHTA and CDR2 is FQGNSA. The germline V and J ends were trimmed by 0 bases and 8 bases, with 10 bases remaining between them. CDR3 length: 13 amino acids. Complete variable domain (other parts from reference TRBV7-2 and TRBJ1-2): GAGVSQSPSNKVTEKGKDVELRCDPISGHTALYWYRQSLGQGLEFLIYFQGNSAPDKSGLPSDRFSAERTGGSVSTLTIQRTQQEDSAVYLCASSLAGSGGYTFGSGTRLTVV.